The 8 T cell receptor beta chains listed next were all sequenced from one sample in a study of cytomegalovirus exposure and HLA in healthy donors. The repertoire was sequenced with immunoSEQ multiplex PCR; TCRdb's copy has only in-frame clones and lacks some. The repertoire consists of roughly 190,000 clones, with around 86% occurring once and the leading ten covering about 1.6%. Specimen: PBMCs. The origin of the receptors is a woman younger than 35 in good health and CMV-seronegative.

The chain joins TRBV6-1 to TRBJ2-3; the match to TRBD2 covers 7 bases. The ends lost 3 bases at V and 0 bases at J; junction bases unmatched: 3. The CDR3 contains 15 residues. Germline V lookup: CDR1 MNHNS, CDR2 SASEGT. The CDR3 loop reads CASSDLAASTDTQYF. The CDR3 DNA reads TGTGCCAGCAGTGACCTAGCGGCTAGCACAGATACGCAGTATTTT.

The chain recombines TRBV6-1 with TRBJ1-1; 8 nucleotides align to TRBD1. From germline, CDR1 is MNHNS and CDR2 SASEGT. V gave up 4 bases and J gave up 1 base; unmatched junction bases: 5. The CDR3 loop spans 15 amino acids. CDR3 sequence reads: CASSGRDRKNTEAFF. The DNA of the CDR3 is TGTGCCAGCAGTGGCCGGGACAGGAAGAACACTGAAGCTTTCTTT.

The chain uses TRBV12-5 and TRBJ2-1; 10 bases match TRBD2. The CDR3 extends over 17 amino acids. Germline V gives CDR1 LGHNT, CDR2 FRNRAP. V dropped 1 base and J dropped 2; count of bases not matched to a gene: 5. Here the CDR3 DNA reads TGTGCTAGTGGTTTGGGGATACTAGCGGGAACCTACAATGAGCAGTTCTTC. Its translation: CASGLGILAGTYNEQFF.

The CDR3 DNA reads as TGTGCCACCTCACTAGCGGGAGAAGCGAATACGCAGTATTTT. This codes for CATSLAGEANTQYF. The chain joins TRBV15 to TRBJ2-3, with TRBD2 identical over 11 bases. V dropped 8 bases and J dropped 7; count of bases not matched to a gene: 8. CDR1 LNHNV and CDR2 YYDKDF come from the germline V gene (reference sequence). The length of the CDR3 is 14 residues.

The chain couples TRBV30 to TRBJ1-2; D perhaps matches TRBD1 (5 bases). V was shortened by 2 bases and J by 5 bases, with 12 bases between the two germline ends. CDR3 length equals 13 residues. In germline, CDR1 is GTSNPN, CDR2 SVGIG (reference sequence). This chain's CDR3 is CAWSKGRLYGYTF. In DNA form, the CDR3 reads TGTGCCTGGAGTAAGGGGCGACTTTATGGCTACACCTTC.

The chain carries TRBV7-9 and TRBJ1-1, with 7 bases matching TRBD1. Germline CDR1 is SEHNR and CDR2 is FQNEAQ (reference sequence). V dropped 3 bases and J dropped 6; count of bases not matched to a gene: 1. The CDR3 is 12 amino acids. Written as DNA, the CDR3 is TGTGCCAGCAGCTTGGGGACAGCTGAAGCTTTCTTT. Translated, it gives CASSLGTAEAFF.

The CDR3 DNA reads as TGTGCCAGCAGTTATATCGGCAGACAGGGCAGTTGGGGCTACACCTTC. Its translation is CASSYIGRQGSWGYTF. The chain carries TRBV6-6 and TRBJ1-2, with 7 bases that match TRBD1. Losses at the gene ends were 3 bases for V and 8 bases for J; bases not matched to a gene: 15. The CDR3 runs 16 residues. The germline V gene has CDR1 MNHNY and CDR2 SVGAGI (reference sequence).

The chain carries TRBV5-1 and TRBJ2-7; tentative D call: TRBD1 (6 bases). The V gene lost 3 bases and the J gene lost 2 bases, with 12 bases spanning the gap. Germline loops: CDR1 SGHRS, CDR2 YFSETQ. The CDR3 consists of 14 residues. Here the CDR3 DNA reads TGCGCCAGCAGCTGGGGGACAAGTACCTACGAGCAGTACTTC. Its protein is CASSWGTSTYEQYF.